This entry lists 15 T cell receptor beta chains sequenced from one sample in a study of blood T cells in healthy people across ages. Then a second PCR, running about 6 to 11 cycles, was carried out with a sample-barcoded 5' primer and a J-beta primer mix. MiXCR was run by TCRdb on the 5' RACE reads, yielding one entry per CDR3 protein. The sample holds some 900,000 distinct CDR3 sequences, 40% to 60% seen once. The specimen sequenced was blood. The source is a man aged 30 to 45 in good health.

This clonotype was seen more than once but under ten times. The gene calls are TRBV9 and TRBJ2-1; 8 positions agree with TRBD2. The CDR3 loop spans 14 amino acids. Germline CDR1 SGDLS, CDR2 YYNGEE. The trim removed 3 bases at V and 9 bases at J, leaving 8 bases unmatched. CDR3: CASSERTSLAEQFF. CDR3 nucleotide sequence: TGTGCCAGCAGCGAGAGGACTAGCTTGGCTGAGCAGTTCTTC.

V is TRBV21-1 and J is TRBJ1-1. TRBV21-1 counts as a pseudogene. CDR3 length equals 15 residues. CDR3 loop: CASSKAFSLVTEAFF. In DNA, the CDR3 is TGTGCCAGCAGCAAAGCCTTCAGTTTGGTCACTGAAGCTTTCTTT.

The chain couples TRBV14 to TRBJ2-7; no reliable D call. Between the trimmed V and J ends, which lost 1 base and 4 bases, there was a span of 5 bases. From germline, CDR1 is SGHDN and CDR2 FVKESK. This CDR3 contains 12 residues. CDR3 bases: TGTGCCAGCAGCCAAGCCGTTTACGAGCAGTACTTC. This codes for CASSQAVYEQYF.

The sample holds a few counts of this clonotype. The V and J genes are TRBV12-3 or TRBV12-4 and TRBJ2-4; tentatively, D is TRBD1 or TRBD2 (5 bases each). Matching the DNA end better, TRBJ2-7 makes the J call doubtful. The CDR3 totals 15 residues. The CDR3 here is CASSPGPLEGYEQYF. The DNA of the CDR3 is TGTGCCAGCAGTCCCGGTCCTTTAGAGGGGTACGAGCAGTACTTC.

Only a few counts were recorded for this clonotype. The chain couples TRBV6-2 or TRBV6-3 to TRBJ1-2, with 9 positions matching TRBD1. CDR3 size: 15 residues. Trimming took 5 bases from V and 4 from J; bases not matched to a gene: 8. Germline V CDR1 and CDR2: MNHEY, SVGEGT. The chain's CDR3 is CASSPRDRDGYGYTF. The DNA of the CDR3 is TGTGCCAGCAGTCCCCGGGACAGGGACGGCTATGGCTACACCTTC.

V is TRBV3-1 and J is TRBJ1-1; D possibly corresponds to TRBD1 (5 bases). Per germline, CDR1 LGHDT and CDR2 YNNKEL (reference sequence). The V and J ends lost 6 bases and 1 base respectively, with 12 bases between them. The CDR3 spans 14 residues. The CDR3 loop reads CASSPRDGNTEAFF. The CDR3 bases are TGTGCCAGCAGTCCTCGGGACGGGAACACTGAAGCTTTCTTT. The full variable domain, rest sourced from reference TRBV3-1 and TRBJ1-1, is DTAVSQTPKYLVTQMGNDKSIKCEQNLGHDTMYWYKQDSKKFLKIMFSYNNKELIINETVPNRFSPKSPDKAHLNLHINSLELGDSAVYFCASSPRDGNTEAFFGQGTRLTVV.

The chain uses TRBV30 and TRBJ1-6; possibly TRBD1 for D (5 bases). This CDR3 comprises 15 residues. The germline gives CDR1 GTSNPN, CDR2 SVGIG (reference sequence). V was shortened by 2 bases and J by 10 bases, with 18 bases between the two germline ends. The CDR3 sequence: CAWSLGTGRLSPLHF. CDR3 nucleotide sequence: TGTGCCTGGAGTCTCGGTACAGGTCGTCTATCACCCCTCCACTTT.

The chain employs TRBV29-1 and TRBJ2-3; tentative D call: TRBD1 (5 bases). This CDR3 spans 13 amino acids. Deletions cut 4 bases from V and 6 bases from J, with 14 bases between. CDR1 SQVTM and CDR2 ANQGSEA come from the germline V gene. Here the CDR3 reads CSVGQGPTDTQYF. CDR3 sequence (DNA): TGCAGCGTTGGGCAGGGCCCTACCGATACGCAGTATTTT.

Many counts were recorded for this clonotype. The V call is TRBV5-1, the J call TRBJ2-1; 8 bases are a match to TRBD2. CDR3 length: 13 amino acids. V lost 4 bases, J lost 3 bases, and 0 bases stayed unmatched. The germline V gene has CDR1 SGHRS and CDR2 YFSETQ. CDR3 amino acids: CASSRGGYNEQFF. The CDR3 DNA follows: TGCGCCAGCAGCCGGGGGGGCTACAATGAGCAGTTCTTC.

This clonotype was found a few times. The chain has TRBV20-1 and TRBJ1-2; 7 nucleotides align to TRBD1. The ends lost 5 bases at V and 2 bases at J; junction bases unmatched: 8. The CDR3 runs 14 residues. Germline V gives CDR1 DFQATT, CDR2 SNEGSKA (reference sequence). The CDR3 DNA reads TGCAGTGCTGCCGGGACAGCCGAAAACTATGGCTACACCTTC. Protein: CSAAGTAENYGYTF.

This sequence joins TRBV7-3 and TRBJ2-1, with 9 bases fitting TRBD2. Germline CDR1 and CDR2: SGHTA and FQGTGA. J lost 7 bases, V lost 2 bases, and 6 bases had no gene match. The length of the CDR3 is 15 residues. The CDR3 loop reads CASSLEAGGANEQFF. In nucleotides, the CDR3 is TGTGCCAGCAGCTTAGAAGCGGGGGGTGCTAATGAGCAGTTCTTC. The full variable domain, its missing parts supplied by reference TRBV7-3 and TRBJ2-1, is GAGVSQTPSNKVTEKGKYVELRCDPISGHTALYWYRQSLGQGPEFLIYFQGTGAADDSGLPNDRFFAVRPEGSVSTLKIQRTERGDSAVYLCASSLEAGGANEQFFGPGTRLTVL.

This chain links TRBV20-1 with TRBJ2-1, with D possibly matching TRBD2 (6 bases). Germline CDR1 DFQATT, CDR2 SNEGSKA (reference sequence). Trimming removed 5 bases from V and 1 base from J, with 12 bases in between. The CDR3 spans 14 residues. This chain's CDR3 is CSAPRETSYNEQFF. The CDR3 bases are TGCAGTGCTCCCCGGGAGACGTCCTACAATGAGCAGTTCTTC.

Note on this clonotype: At one end, the junction sequence differs from germline, possibly due to a read error. The chain combines TRBV25-1 with TRBJ2-7; 7 bases align to TRBD1. The CDR3 has 16 residues. Germline V gives CDR1 MGHDK, CDR2 SYGVNS. The CDR3 loop reads CASSARGQAFKDEQYF. The CDR3 coding sequence is TGCGCCAGCAGTGCCCGAGGACAGGCCTTTAAAGACGAGCAGTACTTC.

The CDR3 DNA reads TGCAGCGCCGATTTAGCCAAGAATGAGCAGTTCTTC. It encodes CSADLAKNEQFF. The V call is TRBV29-1, the J call TRBJ2-1; D not certain. Germline CDR1 reads SQVTM; CDR2 reads ANQGSEA. The CDR3 contains 12 residues. V lost 7 bases and J lost 7, with 14 bases in between.

This clonotype has a handful of counts. The rearrangement links TRBV12-3 or TRBV12-4 to TRBJ2-7, with TRBD1 identical over 7 bases. V shed 4 bases and J 1 base; nucleotides not matched to a gene: 7. The CDR3 consists of 15 residues. CDR3 sequence (DNA): TGTGCCAGCAGTTCACGACAGGGTGGTTCCTACGAGCAGTACTTC. Amino acid sequence: CASSSRQGGSYEQYF.